This entry concerns a single TCR beta chain. What it recognizes is unknown. The treatment denotes: oral pan-JAK inhibitor, 5-10 mg twice daily. Separation by sorting yielded CD4+ and CD8+ T cells from PBMCs. This sample was taken from a study of CD8+ T cells in alopecia areata. The length of the CDR3 is 14 residues. V was pared by 5 bases and J by 4 bases, with 5 bases of the junction left unmatched. Germline CDR1 SQVTM, CDR2 ANQGSEA. Study-level findings and limits: Elevated clonality characterized lesional scalp relative to normal scalp, particularly in alopecia totalis/universalis.

Following extraction, RNA underwent reverse transcription to cDNA, which served as the sequencing template. Only in-frame clones appear in the TCRdb table, and some are missing; sequencing was by immunoSEQ multiplex PCR. In the table there are 170,000 or so clones, roughly 65% of which are singletons. The input for sequencing was CD4+ T cells sorted from blood, taken at week 4, from a patient treated with tofacitinib. The receptor's source is a human donor with alopecia areata. V and J are TRBV29-1 and TRBJ1-3; TRBD1 matches at 10 bases. In DNA, the CDR3 is TGCAGCGTTCACGGGACAGGGGTCGGAAACACCATATATTTT. Translating it yields CSVHGTGVGNTIYF.